The rows below give T cell receptor beta chains drawn from one sample of a study of CD8 T cells in Susac syndrome. TCRdb itself ran the immunoSEQ multiplex PCR reads through MiXCR, one entry per CDR3 protein. Altogether 100,000 to 150,000 distinct CDR3 sequences are present, more than 85% being singletons, with the ten largest covering around 0.3%. The sequenced sample consisted of CD8+ T cells from PBMCs. These receptors came from a human donor with multiple sclerosis. Both conserved end residues are part of each CDR3. The D gene is left open where the match is weak. Clone size is not always given. Where it is, it says once, few, many or a class for expanded clones.

V gene: TRBV11-2; D gene: .; J gene: TRBJ2-7; clone size: .; CDR3 protein: CASSFFRDEQYF; CDR3 DNA: TGTGCCAGCAGCTTCTTTAGGGACGAGCAGTACTTC
V gene: TRBV12-3/TRBV12-4; D gene: TRBD2; J gene: TRBJ2-1; clone size: .; CDR3 protein: CASNGGGGEQFF; CDR3 DNA: TGTGCCAGCAATGGCGGGGGGGGCGAGCAGTTCTTC
V gene: TRBV19; D gene: .; J gene: TRBJ1-1; clone size: .; CDR3 protein: CASSIDREKDTEAFF; CDR3 DNA: TGTGCCAGTAGTATAGATAGGGAGAAGGACACTGAAGCTTTCTTT
V gene: TRBV6-4; D gene: TRBD2; J gene: TRBJ2-1; clone size: few; CDR3 protein: CASSDGAGDHNEQFF; CDR3 DNA: TGTGCCAGCAGTGATGGAGCGGGGGACCACAATGAGCAGTTCTTC
V gene: TRBV25-1; D gene: TRBD1; J gene: TRBJ2-5; clone size: .; CDR3 protein: CASSDPRGRPFYQETQYF; CDR3 DNA: TGTGCCAGCAGTGACCCCAGGGGGCGACCGTTCTACCAAGAGACCCAGTACTTC
V gene: TRBV5-1; D gene: .; J gene: TRBJ2-1; clone size: .; CDR3 protein: CASSLTGYNEQFF; CDR3 DNA: TGCGCCAGCAGCTTGACGGGATACAATGAGCAGTTCTTC
V gene: TRBV6-1; D gene: .; J gene: TRBJ2-1; clone size: .; CDR3 protein: CASSEAPRISYNEQFF; CDR3 DNA: TGTGCCAGCAGTGAAGCACCTAGGATCTCCTACAATGAGCAGTTCTTC
V gene: TRBV24-1; D gene: .; J gene: TRBJ1-1; clone size: .; CDR3 protein: CATRKNTEAFF; CDR3 DNA: TGTGCCACCAGGAAGAACACTGAAGCTTTCTTT
V gene: TRBV2; D gene: .; J gene: TRBJ2-5; clone size: .; CDR3 protein: CASRDRALGETQYF; CDR3 DNA: TGTGCCAGCAGAGACCGGGCCCTGGGAGAGACCCAGTACTTC
V gene: TRBV10-3; D gene: .; J gene: TRBJ1-1; clone size: .; CDR3 protein: CATVGQLYTEAFF; CDR3 DNA: TGTGCCACGGTAGGACAGCTTTACACTGAAGCTTTCTTT
V gene: TRBV4-1; D gene: TRBD1; J gene: TRBJ1-2; clone size: .; CDR3 protein: CASSQETGGLNYGYTF; CDR3 DNA: TGCGCCAGCAGCCAAGAGACAGGGGGCCTTAACTATGGCTACACCTTC
V gene: TRBV9; D gene: .; J gene: TRBJ2-5; clone size: .; CDR3 protein: CASSPGRTETQYF; CDR3 DNA: TGTGCCAGCAGCCCCGGACGGACGGAGACCCAGTACTTC
V gene: TRBV27; D gene: .; J gene: TRBJ2-7; clone size: .; CDR3 protein: CASSWGGPHEQYF; CDR3 DNA: TGTGCCAGCAGTTGGGGCGGCCCCCACGAGCAGTACTTC
V gene: TRBV4-1; D gene: TRBD2; J gene: TRBJ2-1; clone size: once; CDR3 protein: CASNLLAGVNNEQFF; CDR3 DNA: TGCGCCAGCAACTTACTAGCGGGAGTGAACAATGAGCAGTTCTTC
V gene: TRBV19; D gene: TRBD1; J gene: TRBJ2-7; clone size: .; CDR3 protein: CASKRQGTYEQYF; CDR3 DNA: TGTGCCAGCAAGAGACAGGGGACGTACGAGCAGTACTTC
V gene: TRBV7-3; D gene: TRBD2; J gene: TRBJ2-5; clone size: few; CDR3 protein: CASSLTGSGGLPRTQYF; CDR3 DNA: TGTGCCAGCAGCTTAACCGGGAGCGGGGGGCTCCCGAGGACCCAGTACTTC
V gene: TRBV4-1; D gene: .; J gene: TRBJ2-3; clone size: .; CDR3 protein: CASSQERRADTQYF; CDR3 DNA: TGCGCCAGCAGCCAAGAACGGCGTGCAGATACGCAGTATTTT
V gene: TRBV24-1; D gene: .; J gene: TRBJ2-2; clone size: .; CDR3 protein: CATSPPGVANTGELFF; CDR3 DNA: TGTGCCACCAGTCCCCCAGGGGTTGCGAACACCGGGGAGCTGTTTTTT
V gene: TRBV5-1; D gene: .; J gene: TRBJ2-1; clone size: .; CDR3 protein: CASSFGSVNEQFF; CDR3 DNA: TGCGCCAGCAGTTTTGGAAGTGTGAATGAGCAGTTCTTC
V gene: TRBV13; D gene: .; J gene: TRBJ2-7; clone size: .; CDR3 protein: CASSQTGPGNEQYF; CDR3 DNA: TGTGCCAGCAGCCAGACAGGTCCCGGGAACGAGCAGTACTTC
V gene: TRBV25-1; D gene: TRBD1; J gene: TRBJ2-5; clone size: .; CDR3 protein: CASSDPTGVYQETQYF; CDR3 DNA: TGTGCCAGCAGTGACCCCACAGGGGTCTACCAAGAGACCCAGTACTTC
V gene: TRBV5-1; D gene: TRBD1; J gene: TRBJ2-3; clone size: few; CDR3 protein: CASSLVGQDTDTQYF; CDR3 DNA: TGCGCCAGCAGCTTGGTGGGACAGGACACAGATACGCAGTATTTT
V gene: TRBV28; D gene: TRBD2; J gene: TRBJ2-3; clone size: .; CDR3 protein: CASSFGGADRTDTQYF; CDR3 DNA: TGTGCCAGCAGTTTCGGGGGGGCCGATCGCACAGATACGCAGTATTTT
V gene: TRBV29-1; D gene: TRBD2; J gene: TRBJ2-1; clone size: .; CDR3 protein: CSVEGLAGRHSYNEQFF; CDR3 DNA: TGCAGCGTTGAGGGACTAGCGGGGCGACACTCCTACAATGAGCAGTTCTTC
V gene: TRBV27; D gene: .; J gene: TRBJ2-3; clone size: .; CDR3 protein: CASSFRNGNTDTQYF; CDR3 DNA: TGTGCCAGCAGTTTTAGAAATGGGAACACAGATACGCAGTATTTT
V gene: TRBV20-1; D gene: TRBD1; J gene: TRBJ1-2; clone size: .; CDR3 protein: CSASGTGSYYGYTF; CDR3 DNA: TGCAGTGCTTCCGGGACAGGGTCATACTATGGCTACACCTTC
V gene: TRBV9; D gene: .; J gene: TRBJ2-3; clone size: .; CDR3 protein: CASSPPSGQEQYF; CDR3 DNA: TGTGCCAGCAGCCCCCCCTCGGGACAAGAGCAGTATTTT
V gene: TRBV6-1; D gene: .; J gene: TRBJ2-7; clone size: .; CDR3 protein: CASSNYEQYF; CDR3 DNA: TGTGCCAGCAGTAACTACGAGCAGTACTTC
V gene: TRBV30; D gene: .; J gene: TRBJ2-4; clone size: .; CDR3 protein: CAWESHHTRSAHKNIQYF; CDR3 DNA: TGTGCCTGGGAATCGCATCACACTAGGTCTGCCCACAAAAACATTCAGTACTTC
V gene: TRBV7-8; D gene: .; J gene: TRBJ1-3; clone size: .; CDR3 protein: CASSLRGGGGNTIYF; CDR3 DNA: TGTGCCAGCAGCTTAAGGGGGGGAGGGGGAAACACCATATATTTT
V gene: TRBV5-1; D gene: .; J gene: TRBJ2-7; clone size: once; CDR3 protein: CASSFGGLYEQYF; CDR3 DNA: TGCGCCAGCAGCTTCGGAGGGCTCTACGAGCAGTACTTC
V gene: TRBV7-8; D gene: TRBD2; J gene: TRBJ2-5; clone size: .; CDR3 protein: CASSYLPSGGAGKTQYF; CDR3 DNA: TGTGCCAGCAGCTATTTACCGAGCGGGGGGGCCGGGAAGACCCAGTACTTC
V gene: TRBV5-1; D gene: TRBD2; J gene: TRBJ2-7; clone size: .; CDR3 protein: CASSLSGSSSYEQYF; CDR3 DNA: TGCGCCAGCAGCCTGAGCGGGAGCAGCTCCTACGAGCAGTACTTC